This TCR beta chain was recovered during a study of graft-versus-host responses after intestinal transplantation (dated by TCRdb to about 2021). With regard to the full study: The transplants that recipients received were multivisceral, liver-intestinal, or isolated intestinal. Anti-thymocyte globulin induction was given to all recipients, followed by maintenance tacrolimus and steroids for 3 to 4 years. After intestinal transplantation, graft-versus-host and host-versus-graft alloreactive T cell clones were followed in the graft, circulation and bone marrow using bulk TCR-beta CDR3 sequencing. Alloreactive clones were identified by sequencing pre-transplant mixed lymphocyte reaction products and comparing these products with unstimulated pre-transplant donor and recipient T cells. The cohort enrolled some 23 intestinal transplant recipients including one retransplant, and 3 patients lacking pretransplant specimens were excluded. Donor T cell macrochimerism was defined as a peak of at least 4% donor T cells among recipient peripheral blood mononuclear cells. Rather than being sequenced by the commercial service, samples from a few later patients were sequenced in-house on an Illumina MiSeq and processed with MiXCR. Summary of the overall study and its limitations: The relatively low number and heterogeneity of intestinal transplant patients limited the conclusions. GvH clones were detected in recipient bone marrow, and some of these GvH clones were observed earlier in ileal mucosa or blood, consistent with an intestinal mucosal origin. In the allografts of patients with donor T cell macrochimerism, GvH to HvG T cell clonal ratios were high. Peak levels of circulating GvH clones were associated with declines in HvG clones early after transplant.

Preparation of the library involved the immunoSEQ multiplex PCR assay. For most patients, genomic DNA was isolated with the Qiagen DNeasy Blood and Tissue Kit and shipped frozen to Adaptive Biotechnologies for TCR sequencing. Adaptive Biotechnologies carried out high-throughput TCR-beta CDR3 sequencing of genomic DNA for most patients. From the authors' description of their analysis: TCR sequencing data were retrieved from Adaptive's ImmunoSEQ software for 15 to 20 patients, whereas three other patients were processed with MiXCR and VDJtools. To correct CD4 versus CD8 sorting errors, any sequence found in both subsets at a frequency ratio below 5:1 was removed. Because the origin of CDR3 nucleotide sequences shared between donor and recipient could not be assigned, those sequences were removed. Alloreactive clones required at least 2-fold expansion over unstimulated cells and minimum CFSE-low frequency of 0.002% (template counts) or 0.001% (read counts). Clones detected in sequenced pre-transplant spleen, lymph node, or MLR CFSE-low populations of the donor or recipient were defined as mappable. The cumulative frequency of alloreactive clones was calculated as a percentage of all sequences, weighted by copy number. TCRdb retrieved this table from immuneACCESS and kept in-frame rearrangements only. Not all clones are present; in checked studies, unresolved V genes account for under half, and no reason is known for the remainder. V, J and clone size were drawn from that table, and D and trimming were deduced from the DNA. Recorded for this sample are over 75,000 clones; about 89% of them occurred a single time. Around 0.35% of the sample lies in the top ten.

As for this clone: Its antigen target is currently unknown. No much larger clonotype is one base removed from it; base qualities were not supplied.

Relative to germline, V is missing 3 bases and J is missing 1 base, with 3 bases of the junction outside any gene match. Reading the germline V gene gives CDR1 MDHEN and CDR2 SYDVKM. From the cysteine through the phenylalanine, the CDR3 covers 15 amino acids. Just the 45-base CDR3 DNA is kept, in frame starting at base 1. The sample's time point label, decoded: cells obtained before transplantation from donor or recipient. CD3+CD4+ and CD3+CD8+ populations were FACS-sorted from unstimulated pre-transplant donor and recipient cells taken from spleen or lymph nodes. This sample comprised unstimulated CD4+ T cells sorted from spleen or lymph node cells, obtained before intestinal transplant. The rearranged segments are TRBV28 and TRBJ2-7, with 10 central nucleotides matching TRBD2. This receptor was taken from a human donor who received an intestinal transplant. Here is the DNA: TGTGCCAGCAGTTTCCCAGCGGGAGGGTCCTACGAGCAGTACTTC. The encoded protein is CASSFPAGGSYEQYF.